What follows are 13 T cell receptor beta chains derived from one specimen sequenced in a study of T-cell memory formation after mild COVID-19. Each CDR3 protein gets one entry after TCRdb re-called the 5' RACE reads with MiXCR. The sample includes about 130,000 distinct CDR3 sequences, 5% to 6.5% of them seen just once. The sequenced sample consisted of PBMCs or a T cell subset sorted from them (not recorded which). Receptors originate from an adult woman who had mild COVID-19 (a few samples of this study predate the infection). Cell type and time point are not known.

Written as DNA, the CDR3 is TGTGCCAGCAGTAAACCGTTTGGCGGGAGTTCCCACAATGAGCAGTTCTTC. This sequence encodes CASSKPFGGSSHNEQFF. The V call is TRBV6-2 or TRBV6-3, the J call TRBJ2-1; TRBD2 matches 7 bases. The CDR3 extends over 17 amino acids. The V gene's germline CDR1 is MNHEY and CDR2 SVGEGT. V trimming: 5 bases; J trimming: 5 bases; junction bases outside the gene matches: 15.

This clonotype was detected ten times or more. The CDR3 loop reads CASRPPQGRTDTQYF. CDR3 bases: TGCGCCAGCAGGCCCCCCCAGGGAAGAACAGATACGCAGTATTTT. The gene calls are TRBV5-1 and TRBJ2-3, with D maybe TRBD1 (5 bases). The CDR3 runs to 15 residues. The V end was cut by 5 bases, the J end by 3 bases, with 16 bases between. Germline-derived CDR1 and CDR2 are SGHRS and YFSETQ.

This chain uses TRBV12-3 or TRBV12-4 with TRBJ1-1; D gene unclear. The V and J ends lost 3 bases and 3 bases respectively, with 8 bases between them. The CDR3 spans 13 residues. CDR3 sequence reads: CASSFSGYTEAFF. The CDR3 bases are TGTGCCAGCAGTTTCTCGGGGTACACTGAAGCTTTCTTT.

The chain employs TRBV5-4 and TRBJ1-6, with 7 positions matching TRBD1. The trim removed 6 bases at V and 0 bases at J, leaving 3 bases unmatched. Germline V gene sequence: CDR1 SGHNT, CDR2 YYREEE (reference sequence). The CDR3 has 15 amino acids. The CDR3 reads CASKAGGSYNSPLHF. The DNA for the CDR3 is TGTGCCAGCAAAGCAGGGGGCTCCTATAATTCACCCCTCCACTTT.

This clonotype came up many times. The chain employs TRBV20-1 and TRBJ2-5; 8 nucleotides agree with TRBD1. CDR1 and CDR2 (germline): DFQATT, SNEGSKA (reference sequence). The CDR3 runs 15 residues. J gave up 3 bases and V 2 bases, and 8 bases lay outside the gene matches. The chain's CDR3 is CSARSGTGGEETQYF. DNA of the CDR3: TGCAGTGCTAGAAGTGGGACAGGAGGCGAAGAGACCCAGTACTTC.

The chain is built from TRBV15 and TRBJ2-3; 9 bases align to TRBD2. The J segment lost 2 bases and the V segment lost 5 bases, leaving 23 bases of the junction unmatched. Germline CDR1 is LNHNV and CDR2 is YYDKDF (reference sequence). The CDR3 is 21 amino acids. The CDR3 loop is CATSRPPGHPGLAVSTDTQYF. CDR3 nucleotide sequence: TGTGCCACCAGCCGACCCCCGGGACATCCGGGACTAGCAGTCTCCACAGATACGCAGTATTTT. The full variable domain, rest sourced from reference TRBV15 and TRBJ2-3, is DAMVIQNPRYQVTQFGKPVTLSCSQTLNHNVMYWYQQKSSQAPKLLFHYYDKDFNNEADTPDNFQSRRPNTSFCFLDIRSPGLGDTAMYLCATSRPPGHPGLAVSTDTQYFGPGTRLTVL.

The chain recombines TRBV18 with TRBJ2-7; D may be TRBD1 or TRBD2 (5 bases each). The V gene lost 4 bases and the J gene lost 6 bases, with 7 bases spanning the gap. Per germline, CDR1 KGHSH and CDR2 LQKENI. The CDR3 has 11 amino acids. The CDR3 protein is CASSRGVEQYF. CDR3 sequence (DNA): TGTGCCAGCTCACGAGGGGTCGAGCAGTACTTC.

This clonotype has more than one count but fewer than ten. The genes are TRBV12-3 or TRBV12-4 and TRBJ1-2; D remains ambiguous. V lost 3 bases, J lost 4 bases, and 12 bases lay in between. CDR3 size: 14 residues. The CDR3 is CASSLRWGFYGYTF. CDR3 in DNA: TGTGCCAGCAGTTTGAGATGGGGTTTCTATGGCTACACCTTC.

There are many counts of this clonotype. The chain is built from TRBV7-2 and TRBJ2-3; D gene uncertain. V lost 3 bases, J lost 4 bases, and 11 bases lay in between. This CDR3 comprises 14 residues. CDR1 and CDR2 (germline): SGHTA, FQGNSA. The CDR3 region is CASSFRFLADTQYF. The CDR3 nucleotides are TGTGCCAGCAGCTTTCGATTCCTCGCAGATACGCAGTATTTT.

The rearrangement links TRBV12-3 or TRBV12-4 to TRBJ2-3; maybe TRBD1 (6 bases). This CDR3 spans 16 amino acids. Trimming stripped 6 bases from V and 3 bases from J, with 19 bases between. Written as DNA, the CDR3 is TGTGCCAGCAGCATACATCTTGTAGGACAGACAGATACGCAGTATTTT. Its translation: CASSIHLVGQTDTQYF.

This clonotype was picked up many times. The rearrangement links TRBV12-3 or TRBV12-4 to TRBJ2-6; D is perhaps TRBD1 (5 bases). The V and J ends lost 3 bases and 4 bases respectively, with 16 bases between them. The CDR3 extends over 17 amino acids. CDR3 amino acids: CASSFYRGRTGANVLTF. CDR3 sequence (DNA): TGTGCCAGCAGTTTTTATCGCGGAAGGACAGGGGCCAACGTCCTGACTTTC.

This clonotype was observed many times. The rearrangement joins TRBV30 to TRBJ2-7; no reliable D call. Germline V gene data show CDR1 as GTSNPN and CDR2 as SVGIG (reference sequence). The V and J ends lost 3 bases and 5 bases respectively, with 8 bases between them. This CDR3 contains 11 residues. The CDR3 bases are TGTGCCTGGAGGGCTGGGCACGAGCAGTACTTC. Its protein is CAWRAGHEQYF.

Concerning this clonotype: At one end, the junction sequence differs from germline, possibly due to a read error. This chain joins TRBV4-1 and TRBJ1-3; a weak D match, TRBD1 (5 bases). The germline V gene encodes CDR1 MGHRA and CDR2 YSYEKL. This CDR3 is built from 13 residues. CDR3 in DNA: TGCGACAGCAGCCAAGACAGATGGAACACCATATATTTT. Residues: CDSSQDRWNTIYF.